These T cell receptor beta chains were read from a single sample in a study of T cells after yellow fever vaccination. TCRdb used MiXCR to reprocess the 5' RACE reads, holding one entry per CDR3 protein. In the table there are about 350,000 distinct CDR3 sequences, around 8.1% of which are singletons. The starting material was PBMCs, obtained approximately 40 days after the first yellow fever vaccination. The receptors stem from a man between 18 and 29 years old who received the YFV17D yellow fever vaccine. The CDR3 runs from the conserved cysteine through the conserved F or W. Each record gives: V gene, D gene, clone size, J gene, CDR3 protein, CDR3 DNA. D genes are given only for firm matches. The listing skips clone size in some rows; elsewhere it reads once, few, many or a size class.

>TRBV2|TRBD2|few|TRBJ2-1
CASSRLAGGPYNEQFF
TGTGCCAGCAGTCGACTAGCGGGGGGACCCTACAATGAGCAGTTCTTC
>TRBV9|.|.|TRBJ1-3
CASSVLTGAGNTIYF
TGTGCCAGCAGCGTACTTACGGGTGCTGGAAACACCATATATTTT
>TRBV18|.|.|TRBJ2-5
CASSQYEIETQYF
TGTGCCAGCTCGCAATACGAAATAGAGACCCAGTACTTC
>TRBV20-1|.|few|TRBJ1-1
CSASQAHTEAFF
TGCAGTGCTAGCCAGGCGCACACTGAAGCTTTCTTT
>TRBV18|TRBD2|few|TRBJ2-7
CASSPASGGAYEQYF
TGTGCCAGCTCACCCGCTAGCGGGGGTGCCTACGAGCAGTACTTC
>TRBV5-6|.|few|TRBJ2-7
CASSLEVEQYF
TGTGCCAGCAGCTTGGAGGTGGAGCAGTACTTC
>TRBV12-3/TRBV12-4|.|few|TRBJ2-5
CASSFFLQETQYF
TGTGCCAGCAGTTTTTTTCTCCAAGAGACCCAGTACTTC
>TRBV7-7|.|many|TRBJ2-2
CASAPGATGELFF
TGTGCTAGCGCCCCGGGGGCCACCGGGGAGCTGTTTTTT
>TRBV7-6|.|.|TRBJ2-1
CASSLAPTSGNEQFF
TGTGCCAGCAGCTTAGCCCCTACCTCGGGCAATGAGCAGTTCTTC
>TRBV19|TRBD1|few|TRBJ1-2
CASSTPGGTGYTF
TGTGCCAGCAGTACCCCAGGGGGAACAGGCTACACCTTC
>TRBV7-2|.|few|TRBJ1-5
CASSQQGSGQPQHF
TGTGCCAGCAGCCAACAGGGAAGCGGTCAGCCCCAGCATTTT
>TRBV21-1|.|.|TRBJ1-2
CASSKSPEANYGYTF
TGTGCCAGCAGCAAATCGCCAGAAGCTAACTATGGCTACACCTTC
>TRBV10-3|.|.|TRBJ2-5
CAISEGGRETQYF
TGTGCCATCAGTGAAGGAGGGAGGGAGACCCAGTACTTC
>TRBV6-5|.|many|TRBJ1-2
CASSDSTRKQGYTF
TGTGCCAGCAGTGACTCCACCCGTAAACAGGGCTACACCTTC
>TRBV29-1|.|many|TRBJ2-7
CSVEVEVAGYEQYF
TGCAGCGTTGAAGTAGAGGTCGCGGGTTACGAGCAGTACTTC
>TRBV5-1|.|.|TRBJ2-7
CASSGTGLKSYEQYF
TGCGCCAGCAGCGGAACAGGGTTGAAGTCCTACGAGCAGTACTTC
>TRBV5-4|TRBD1|many|TRBJ2-5
CASSLEGAQETQYF
TGTGCCAGCAGCTTGGAGGGGGCTCAAGAGACCCAGTACTTC
>TRBV5-1|.|many|TRBJ2-1
CASSLGRDNEQFF
TGCGCCAGCAGCTTGGGGCGGGACAATGAGCAGTTCTTC
>TRBV6-5|.|few|TRBJ2-1
CASSYSKRRYNEQFF
TGTGCCAGCAGTTACTCGAAGCGGCGGTACAATGAGCAGTTCTTC
>TRBV5-1|.|few|TRBJ2-5
CASSFGVGGRETQYF
TGCGCCAGCAGCTTCGGGGTCGGAGGGCGAGAGACCCAGTACTTC
>TRBV7-3|TRBD2|few|TRBJ2-1
CASSFVAGGLNEQFF
TGTGCCAGCAGCTTCGTGGCGGGGGGCCTCAATGAGCAGTTCTTC
>TRBV3-1|.|few|TRBJ1-6
CASASVGSSPLHF
TGTGCCAGCGCGAGTGTCGGCTCTTCACCCCTCCACTTT
>TRBV4-1|TRBD1|few|TRBJ2-2
CASSRNRGLNTGELFF
TGCGCCAGCAGCCGGAACAGGGGGCTGAACACCGGGGAGCTGTTTTTT
>TRBV5-1|.|.|TRBJ1-6
CASSLFTENSPLHF
TGCGCCAGCAGCTTGTTTACGGAGAATTCACCCCTCCACTTT
>TRBV5-1|TRBD1|few|TRBJ1-3
CASTITGTDTIYF
TGCGCCAGCACCATCACAGGGACAGACACCATATATTTT
>TRBV12-3/TRBV12-4|TRBD1|many|TRBJ1-6
CASRDRVTYNSPLHF
TGTGCCAGCCGTGACAGGGTCACCTATAATTCACCCCTCCACTTT
>TRBV5-5|.|.|TRBJ1-5
CASSFSQARAGEPQHF
TGTGCCAGCAGCTTCTCCCAGGCAAGGGCCGGGGAGCCCCAGCATTTT
>TRBV5-4|TRBD1|few|TRBJ2-2
CASSLTGGTGELFF
TGTGCCAGCAGCTTAACAGGGGGAACCGGGGAGCTGTTTTTT
>TRBV5-5|.|.|TRBJ1-5
CASSLGGPNARWHF
TGTGCCAGCAGCTTGGGGGGCCCAAATGCCCGGTGGCATTTT
>TRBV5-4|.|.|TRBJ1-2
CASSYRTRDGYTF
TGTGCCAGCAGCTACCGGACCCGGGATGGCTACACCTTC
>TRBV20-1|TRBD1|.|TRBJ1-1
CSAPGQSNTEAFF
TGCAGTGCCCCGGGACAGTCGAACACTGAAGCTTTCTTT
>TRBV4-3|.|few|TRBJ1-2
CASSQGVHRNDGYTF
TGCGCCAGCAGCCAAGGAGTCCATCGGAACGATGGCTACACCTTC
>TRBV5-1|.|few|TRBJ2-3
CASSLRGGPLRSDTQYF
TGCGCCAGCAGCTTGCGGGGCGGCCCACTCCGGTCAGATACGCAGTATTTT
>TRBV24-1|TRBD1|.|TRBJ1-1
CAARTGNTEAFF
TGTGCCGCCAGGACAGGGAACACTGAAGCTTTCTTT
>TRBV20-1|TRBD2|many|TRBJ2-3
CSASGLAGGTDTQYF
TGCAGTGCTAGCGGCCTAGCGGGGGGCACAGATACGCAGTATTTT
>TRBV7-7|TRBD1|.|TRBJ2-2
CASSFLPPTGTGNTGELFF
TGTGCTAGCAGCTTTCTTCCACCGACCGGGACAGGGAACACCGGGGAGCTGTTTTTT
>TRBV25-1|TRBD2|many|TRBJ2-1
CASSDGEGEQFF
TGTGCCAGCAGTGATGGGGAGGGCGAGCAGTTCTTC
>TRBV6-4|.|.|TRBJ1-6
CASSDSSVHLHF
TGTGCCAGCAGTGACTCGTCGGTACACCTCCACTTT
>TRBV12-3/TRBV12-4|.|.|TRBJ2-3
CASRPVVSYTDTQYF
TGTGCCAGCAGACCCGTAGTTAGTTACACAGATACGCAGTATTTT
>TRBV20-1|TRBD1|.|TRBJ2-1
CCARGTGWASYNEQFF
TGCTGTGCTAGAGGGACAGGGTGGGCATCCTACAATGAGCAGTTCTTC
>TRBV7-9|TRBD1|few|TRBJ1-1
CASRKTGGKNTEAFF
TGTGCCAGCAGAAAGACAGGGGGCAAGAACACTGAAGCTTTCTTT
>TRBV6-2/TRBV6-3|.|.|TRBJ2-3
CASHGGGSSTDTQYF
TGTGCCAGCCACGGCGGCGGATCTAGCACAGATACGCAGTATTTT
>TRBV5-1|.|few|TRBJ1-1
CASSPPGRLNTEAFF
TGCGCCAGCAGCCCCCCGGGACGGCTGAACACTGAAGCTTTCTTT